What follows describes a single T cell receptor (beta chain). Antigen specificity is unknown. This table comes from immunoSEQ multiplex PCR, and its TCRdb copy is limited to in-frame clones, with some not included. The data contain roughly 200,000 clones, about 81% of them singletons. The data stem from a study of cytomegalovirus exposure and HLA in healthy donors. General study results and limits: CMV antigen specificity of a few CMV-associated chains was confirmed in vitro.

This CDR3 spans 13 amino acids. Germline CDR1 MNHEY, CDR2 SMNVEV (reference sequence). The V and J ends lost 1 base and 6 bases respectively, with 9 bases between them. The chain carries TRBV27 and TRBJ1-2; perhaps TRBD1 as D (6 bases). The sequence was obtained from a woman under 40 in good health and CMV-seronegative. Sequencing was carried out using PBMCs. The DNA of the CDR3 is TGTGCCAGCAGTTTATTTGGGGGCGATGGCTACACCTTC. Its protein product is CASSLFGGDGYTF.